Ten or more counts support the clone carrying this T cell receptor (beta chain). Its specificity is not known. This CDR3 has 13 residues. Germline V gene sequence: CDR1 MDHEN, CDR2 SYDVKM. Trimming pared 7 bases from V and 7 bases from J, leaving 13 bases between. This sample is part of a study of HIV-infected patients and healthy controls. Study results and caveats: MAIT alpha-chain CDR3s were frequent in healthy controls, depleted in HIV+. Untreated HIV+ repertoires had roughly threefold fewer distinct CDR3s and lower Shannon diversity than healthy controls.

No cell fractionation was done, so the repertoire covers all unsorted peripheral blood T cells. Enrollment excluded donors with tumors, hepatitis B or C, or recent vaccination. Reverse transcription used 450 to 500 ng RNA and constant-region primers for alpha and beta. Separate chain-specific third strand synthesis with multiplexing indices produced the alpha and beta libraries. The library got P5 and P7 elements plus a second index, then an approximately 23-cycle PCR. Each CDR3 protein is one row after TCRdb ran MiXCR on the 5' RACE reads. The table shows about 9,600 distinct CDR3 sequences, with roughly 7% occurring only once.

Source: blood, taken before antiretroviral therapy. J is TRBJ1-4 and V is TRBV28; TRBD1 is a possible D gene (5 bases). The TCR sequence derives from an adult with HIV infection. The CDR3 DNA reads as TGTGCCAGCACCGACGCGGGGGGTGAAAAACTGTTTTTT. It translates to CASTDAGGEKLFF. Together with reference TRBV28 and TRBJ1-4, the CDR3 gives the full variable domain: DVKVTQSSRYLVKRTGEKVFLECVQDMDHENMFWYRQDPGLGLRLIYFSYDVKMKEKGDIPEGYSVSREKKERFSLILESASTNQTSMYLCASTDAGGEKLFFGSGTQLSVL.